Below, 16 T cell receptor beta chains from the same sample are listed, as sequenced in a study of blood T cell repertoires in COVID-19. Method: immunoSEQ multiplex PCR; TCRdb's copy keeps in-frame clones and lacks some. The table shows approximately 500,000 clones, with less than 90% occurring only once. Sequencing input: peripheral blood. All receptors derive from a woman between 45 and 60 years old with COVID-19, enrolled during active disease.

The rearrangement uses TRBV6-4 and TRBJ1-3; TRBD1 is a possible D gene (5 bases). From germline, CDR1 is MRHNA and CDR2 SNTAGT. CDR3 length: 16 amino acids. The ends were cut back, 0 bases at V and 4 bases at J, with 13 bases in the middle. The CDR3 sequence is CASSDSGPRCGNTIYF. In nucleotides, the CDR3 is TGTGCCAGCAGTGACTCGGGGCCCCGGTGCGGAAACACCATATATTTT.

In its sample, this clone was seen once. The gene calls are TRBV3-1 (or the pseudogene TRBV3-2) and TRBJ2-3; 8 bases match TRBD2. The CDR3 extends over 15 amino acids. Looked up from germline, CDR1 is LGHDT and CDR2 is YNNKEL (reference sequence). Trimming removed 4 bases from V and 2 bases from J; junction bases left unmatched: 5. This CDR3 is CASSPSGGYTDTQYF. As DNA, the CDR3 is TGTGCCAGCAGCCCCTCGGGGGGGTACACAGATACGCAGTATTTT.

A remark on this clone: The identical CDR3 is also encoded by other nucleotide sequences in the sample. Here the CDR3 reads CASSLTGGQPQHF. The DNA for the CDR3 is TGTGCCAGCAGTTTAACGGGCGGGCAGCCCCAGCATTTT. The chain has TRBV12-3 or TRBV12-4 and TRBJ1-5; no clear D gene. V dropped 2 bases and J dropped 7 bases, with 9 bases sitting between them. The CDR3 is made up of 13 amino acids.

This clone was observed a handful of times. V usage is TRBV5-1 and J usage is TRBJ1-4, with D perhaps TRBD1 (5 bases). The V gene lost 2 bases and the J gene lost 0 bases, with 11 bases spanning the gap. In germline, CDR1 is SGHRS, CDR2 YFSETQ. CDR3 length: 16 amino acids. The CDR3 DNA is TGCGCCAGCAGCTTCGGCGGGACTGCAACTAATGAAAAACTGTTTTTT. This encodes CASSFGGTATNEKLFF.

The chain is built from TRBV4-1 and TRBJ2-7; 7 bases map to TRBD1. The CDR3 covers 16 residues. Per germline, CDR1 MGHRA and CDR2 YSYEKL. With V trimmed by 2 bases and J by 4 bases, 11 bases remained unmatched. In nucleotides, the CDR3 is TGCGCCAGCAGCCAACCCCTGCAGGGGGAGAAGTACGAGCAGTACTTC. Its protein product is CASSQPLQGEKYEQYF.

V is TRBV4-2 and J is TRBJ1-1; 10 bases match TRBD1. The CDR3 sequence is 15 residues long. V shed 1 base, J shed 8 bases, and the junction held 7 bases outside the gene matches. CDR1 is LGHNA, CDR2 YNFKEQ, per germline. This CDR3 reads CASSQVGDRGTEAFF. The CDR3 coding sequence is TGTGCCAGCAGCCAAGTTGGGGACAGGGGCACCGAAGCTTTCTTT.

This chain uses TRBV30 with TRBJ1-2; 7 bases are a match to TRBD1. The CDR3 contains 12 residues. V shed 7 bases, J shed 4 bases, and the junction held 6 bases outside the gene matches. Looked up from germline, CDR1 is GTSNPN and CDR2 is SVGIG (reference sequence). The CDR3 loop is CAYTTGTYGYTF. In nucleotides, the CDR3 is TGTGCCTATACGACAGGGACCTATGGCTACACCTTC.

The genes are TRBV30 and TRBJ2-7; 15 nucleotides align to TRBD2. After removal of 2 bases from V and 0 bases from J, the junction contained 14 bases not matched to a gene. In germline, CDR1 is GTSNPN, CDR2 SVGIG (reference sequence). This CDR3 is built from 20 residues. As DNA, the CDR3 is TGTGCCTGGAGTAAACTTAGGACTAGCGGGGGGGCTAGAGACTCCTACGAGCAGTACTTC. Translation: CAWSKLRTSGGARDSYEQYF.

V usage is TRBV6-1 and J usage is TRBJ1-1; D might be TRBD1 (5 bases). Per germline, CDR1 MNHNS and CDR2 SASEGT. V gave up 3 bases and J gave up 1 base, with 9 bases separating them. The CDR3 extends over 14 amino acids. The CDR3 loop is CASSDQGTNTEAFF. DNA for the CDR3: TGTGCCAGCAGTGATCAGGGAACGAACACTGAAGCTTTCTTT.

CDR3 protein: CASSTRTGDNQPQHF. CDR3 in DNA: TGTGCCAGCTCAACGCGGACAGGGGACAATCAGCCCCAGCATTTT. The chain uses TRBV18 and TRBJ1-5; 9 nucleotides align to TRBD1. The CDR3 sequence is 15 residues long. Looked up from germline, CDR1 is KGHSH and CDR2 is LQKENI. Trimming took 5 bases from V and 3 from J; bases not matched to a gene: 5.

This rearrangement joins TRBV6-5 to TRBJ1-1; a possible D gene is TRBD1 (5 bases). V was pared by 8 bases and J by 5 bases, with 12 bases between. CDR3 size: 12 residues. Germline CDR1 reads MNHEY; CDR2 reads SVGAGI. CDR3 DNA: TGTGCCAGCCAGTTAGGGGTTACTGAAGCTTTCTTT. It codes for CASQLGVTEAFF.

V and J are TRBV30 and TRBJ1-2; no definite D call. This CDR3 comprises 13 residues. V was shortened by 3 bases and J by 0 bases, with 8 bases between the two germline ends. Germline V gives CDR1 GTSNPN, CDR2 SVGIG (reference sequence). CDR3: CAWRAPSNYGYTF. As DNA, the CDR3 is TGTGCCTGGAGGGCCCCCTCTAACTATGGCTACACCTTC.

This rearrangement joins TRBV2 to TRBJ1-1; 8 nucleotides agree with TRBD1. Losses at the gene ends were 2 bases for V and 10 bases for J; bases not matched to a gene: 12. Germline-derived CDR1 and CDR2 are SNHLY and FYNNEI. The CDR3 runs to 15 residues. CDR3 in amino acids: CASSERGDRRLSAFF. In DNA form, the CDR3 reads TGTGCCAGCAGTGAAAGGGGGGACAGGCGTTTGTCAGCTTTCTTT.

V gene TRBV2 combines with J gene TRBJ2-1; maybe TRBD1 (5 bases). Germline V gene lookup returns CDR1 SNHLY and CDR2 FYNNEI. This CDR3 has 13 residues. V lost 5 bases to trimming and J lost 9 bases, with 14 bases between them. CDR3 region: CASSRDRVSEQFF. The CDR3 DNA reads as TGTGCCAGCAGTCGAGACAGAGTGAGTGAGCAGTTCTTC.

This clone was observed a single time. J is TRBJ1-2 and V is TRBV30, with D uncertain. Trimming pared 0 bases from V and 1 base from J, leaving 15 bases between. This CDR3 is 16 amino acids long. Germline V gives CDR1 GTSNPN, CDR2 SVGIG (reference sequence). Here the CDR3 reads CAWSVPASILNYGYTF. The CDR3 nucleotides read TGTGCCTGGAGTGTCCCCGCCAGTATTCTTAACTATGGCTACACCTTC.

This rearrangement joins TRBV29-1 to TRBJ2-2; 8 positions match TRBD2. Germline CDR1 SQVTM, CDR2 ANQGSEA. The CDR3 extends over 12 amino acids. V dropped 5 bases and J dropped 6; count of bases not matched to a gene: 2. CDR3 residues: CSVLGGAGELFF. The CDR3 bases are TGCAGCGTTCTCGGGGGGGCCGGGGAGCTGTTTTTT.